These 17 T cell receptor beta chains were all obtained from the same sample, sequenced in a study of T cell responses to AZD1222 COVID-19 vaccine. Profiling relied on immunoSEQ multiplex PCR, and the TCRdb table lists in-frame clones only, not all of them. The sample shows 140,000 or so clones, 85% to 95% of them seen only once. Sequencing used peripheral blood, obtained after recovery from COVID-19. Receptor source: an adult who had recovered from COVID-19.

The chain links TRBV5-1 to TRBJ2-3; D is unclear. This CDR3 spans 15 amino acids. Germline CDR1 is SGHRS and CDR2 is YFSETQ. The V end was cut by 3 bases, the J end by 1 base, with 12 bases between. CDR3 nucleotide sequence: TGCGCCAGCAGCTGGGCCGGTGGGGGCACAGATACGCAGTATTTT. Encoded protein: CASSWAGGGTDTQYF.

The gene calls are TRBV13 and TRBJ2-1; 11 nucleotides match TRBD2. Trimming cost V 8 bases and J 4 bases; bases outside gene matches: 1. Germline V gene sequence: CDR1 PRHDT, CDR2 FYEKMQ (reference sequence). The CDR3 has 13 amino acids. The CDR3: CASGTSGYNEQFF. The CDR3 DNA follows: TGTGCCAGCGGGACTAGCGGTTACAATGAGCAGTTCTTC.

V is TRBV9 and J is TRBJ2-1; D is uncertain. The V gene lost 3 bases and the J gene lost 5 bases, with 6 bases spanning the gap. Germline V lookup: CDR1 SGDLS, CDR2 YYNGEE. The CDR3 runs 12 residues. As DNA, the CDR3 is TGTGCCAGCAGCGCCCTAGACAATGAGCAGTTCTTC. It is translated as CASSALDNEQFF. Using reference TRBV9 and TRBJ2-1 for the parts outside the CDR3, the full variable domain is DSGVTQTPKHLITATGQRVTLRCSPRSGDLSVYWYQQSLDQGLQFLIQYYNGEERAKGNILERFSAQQFPDLHSELNLSSLELGDSALYFCASSALDNEQFFGPGTRLTVL.

The V and J genes are TRBV2 and TRBJ2-3, with a possible D match to TRBD2 (5 bases). CDR1 and CDR2 from the germline V gene are SNHLY and FYNNEI. V lost 2 bases and J 3 bases, leaving 9 bases between the germline ends. CDR3 length equals 14 residues. The chain's CDR3 is CASSERDSTDTQYF. CDR3 in DNA: TGTGCCAGCAGTGAACGGGATTCAACAGATACGCAGTATTTT. Together with reference TRBV2 and TRBJ2-3, the CDR3 gives the full variable domain: EPEVTQTPSHQVTQMGQEVILRCVPISNHLYFYWYRQILGQKVEFLVSFYNNEISEKSEIFDDQFSVERPDGSNFTLKIRSTKLEDSAMYFCASSERDSTDTQYFGPGTRLTVL.

The V gene is TRBV7-9, the J gene TRBJ2-1; 7 bases match TRBD2. With 5 bases clipped from V and 12 bases from J, the junction kept 7 bases outside the gene matches. In germline, CDR1 is SEHNR, CDR2 FQNEAQ (reference sequence). The CDR3 runs to 12 residues. CDR3 protein: CASSPLGEGQFF. The CDR3 DNA reads TGTGCCAGCAGCCCCCTGGGGGAGGGGCAGTTCTTC.

The chain couples TRBV5-1 to TRBJ1-1, with D unclear. The CDR3 runs 13 residues. V was shortened by 3 bases and J by 9 bases, with 15 bases between the two germline ends. Germline CDR1 SGHRS, CDR2 YFSETQ. The CDR3 DNA sequence: TGCGCCAGCAGCTCCGAGGTAGCTCTGAAAGCTTTCTTT. Protein product: CASSSEVALKAFF. The complete variable domain, with remaining parts taken from reference TRBV5-1 and TRBJ1-1, reads KAGVTQTPRYLIKTRGQQVTLSCSPISGHRSVSWYQQTPGQGLQFLFEYFSETQRNKGNFPGRFSGRQFSNSRSEMNVSTLELGDSALYLCASSSEVALKAFFGQGTRLTVV.

About this clone itself: Other nucleotide sequences from this sample produce the same CDR3. This sequence joins TRBV6-5 and TRBJ2-5; unclear D gene. CDR1 is MNHEY, CDR2 SVGAGI, per germline. The V end lost 0 bases, the J end lost 5 bases, and 10 bases lay between the germline ends. This CDR3 has 14 amino acids. The CDR3 protein is CASSYSGAGETQYF. Here the CDR3 DNA reads TGTGCCAGCAGTTACTCGGGTGCCGGGGAGACCCAGTACTTC.

This clone was found once. V usage is TRBV6-1 and J usage is TRBJ1-2, with D tentatively TRBD1 (5 bases). CDR1 MNHNS and CDR2 SASEGT come from the germline V gene. The CDR3 is made up of 14 amino acids. V lost 6 bases to trimming and J lost 4 bases, with 15 bases between them. The CDR3 region has the DNA TGTGCCAGCAGCCAAGGGACCGGAACCTATGGCTACACCTTC. Its protein is CASSQGTGTYGYTF.

The gene calls are TRBV5-8 and TRBJ2-2, with D maybe TRBD1 (5 bases). The CDR3 sequence is 20 residues long. V shed 2 bases and J shed 3 bases, with 26 bases lying between them. Germline V lookup: CDR1 SGHTS, CDR2 YDEGEE. CDR3 bases: TGTGCCAGCAGCTTTAGGGGATTGTCGCGCGTGAGGCGTTACACCGGGGAGCTGTTTTTT. Encoded protein: CASSFRGLSRVRRYTGELFF.

J is TRBJ2-1 and V is TRBV7-3; 13 bases line up with TRBD2. V lost 6 bases, J lost 6 bases, and 5 bases stayed unmatched. Per germline, CDR1 SGHTA and CDR2 FQGTGA. There are 15 residues in the CDR3. The DNA of the CDR3 is TGTGCCAGCAGTTCTACTAGCGGGAGGGCCAATGAGCAGTTCTTC. Translation: CASSSTSGRANEQFF.

The chain employs TRBV19 and TRBJ1-2, with 9 bases matching TRBD1. Germline lookup yields CDR1 LNHDA and CDR2 SQIVND (reference sequence). The CDR3 covers 14 residues. V lost 5 bases to trimming and J lost 7 bases; unmatched junction nucleotides: 8. The CDR3 DNA follows: TGTGCCAGTAGTGTCGACAGGGGGGCCGGTGGCTACACCTTC. Its protein product is CASSVDRGAGGYTF.

The chain has TRBV19 and TRBJ2-3; tentative D call: TRBD2 (5 bases). CDR1 and CDR2 (germline): LNHDA, SQIVND (reference sequence). The V end was cut by 4 bases, the J end by 6 bases, with 17 bases between. This CDR3 contains 15 residues. In DNA, the CDR3 is TGTGCCAGTAGTAAAGCTAGCTCGAGTGTGGATACGCAGTATTTT. Encoded protein: CASSKASSSVDTQYF.

The DNA for the CDR3 is TGTGCCAGCAGCCGGGACCCGGCGAGCAATCAGCCCCAGCATTTT. This sequence encodes CASSRDPASNQPQHF. The chain links TRBV2 to TRBJ1-5, with a possible D match to TRBD1 (5 bases). Trimming pared 6 bases from V and 1 base from J, leaving 13 bases between. From germline, CDR1 is SNHLY and CDR2 FYNNEI. The CDR3 spans 15 residues.

The CDR3 region is CASSLIGQSSSPLHF. The CDR3 DNA follows: TGTGCCAGCAGCTTGATCGGACAGTCAAGTTCACCCCTCCACTTT. The rearrangement uses TRBV11-2 and TRBJ1-6, with D possibly being TRBD1 (6 bases). Trimming cost V 3 bases and J 9 bases, with 15 bases left between them. Germline assignment: CDR1 SGHAT and CDR2 FQNNGV. The CDR3 sequence is 15 residues long.

V and J are TRBV15 and TRBJ2-3, with TRBD2 matching 11 bases. The V gene end was trimmed by 0 bases and the J gene end by 4 bases; junction bases not matched to a gene: 12. CDR1 and CDR2 (germline): LNHNV, YYDKDF (reference sequence). This CDR3 has 19 residues. CDR3: CATSREALAGELVSDTQYF. The CDR3 bases are TGTGCCACCAGCAGAGAGGCACTAGCGGGAGAATTGGTATCAGATACGCAGTATTTT.

This chain connects TRBV19 to TRBJ2-6; D might be TRBD2 (6 bases). Trimming removed 8 bases at V and 0 bases at J, with 14 bases between. The CDR3 sequence is 16 residues long. Germline-derived CDR1 and CDR2 are LNHDA and SQIVND (reference sequence). This chain's CDR3 is CASGSGDASGANVLTF. CDR3 DNA sequence: TGTGCCAGTGGGTCGGGGGACGCCTCTGGGGCCAACGTCCTGACTTTC.

The chain couples TRBV6-6 to TRBJ1-2, with D unclear. V gave up 6 bases and J gave up 4 bases, with 6 bases separating them. This CDR3 contains 11 residues. Germline V lookup: CDR1 MNHNY, CDR2 SVGAGI (reference sequence). The CDR3 coding sequence is TGTGCCAGCAGAACAGCCTATGGCTACACCTTC. Protein: CASRTAYGYTF.